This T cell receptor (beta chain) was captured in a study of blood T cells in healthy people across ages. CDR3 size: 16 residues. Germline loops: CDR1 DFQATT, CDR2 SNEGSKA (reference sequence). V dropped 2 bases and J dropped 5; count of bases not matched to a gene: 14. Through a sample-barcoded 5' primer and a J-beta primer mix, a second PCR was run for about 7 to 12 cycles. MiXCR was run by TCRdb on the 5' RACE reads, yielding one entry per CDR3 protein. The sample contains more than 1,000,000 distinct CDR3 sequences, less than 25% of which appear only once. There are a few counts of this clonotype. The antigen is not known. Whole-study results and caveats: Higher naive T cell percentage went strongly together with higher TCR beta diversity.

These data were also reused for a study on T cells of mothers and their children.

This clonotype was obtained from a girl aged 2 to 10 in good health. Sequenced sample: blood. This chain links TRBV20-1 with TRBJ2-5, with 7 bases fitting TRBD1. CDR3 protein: CSARYRGDHGLETQYF. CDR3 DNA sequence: TGCAGTGCTAGATACAGGGGCGACCATGGATTGGAGACCCAGTACTTC.